One and the same sample provided the 30 T cell receptor beta chains below, sequenced in a study of blood T cell repertoires in COVID-19 (dated by TCRdb to between 2020 and 2021). Libraries were made using the immunoSEQ multiplex PCR assay. TCRdb's version of the immuneACCESS table is confined to in-frame rearrangements and falls short of the full clone set. An unresolved V gene accounts for under half of the shortfall where checked; the remainder is of unknown origin. For this sample there are 400,000 to 550,000 clones; around nine tenths appear just once. The top ten clones comprise about 2.1% of the sample. The sequenced sample was PBMCs or T cells enriched from blood (not recorded which). These receptor sequences come from a woman younger than 30 with acute COVID-19.

The CDR3 region is CASSLRSSGNTIYF. CDR3 bases: TGTGCCAGCAGTCTAAGAAGTTCTGGAAACACCATATATTTT. The chain combines TRBV3-1 (or the pseudogene TRBV3-2) with TRBJ1-3; D call uncertain. Germline CDR1 is LGHDT and CDR2 is YNNKEL (reference sequence). This CDR3 has 14 amino acids. V gave up 6 bases and J gave up 1 base, with 10 bases separating them.

This rearrangement joins TRBV3-1 (or the pseudogene TRBV3-2) to TRBJ1-5; D gene unclear. Germline CDR1 LGHDT, CDR2 YNNKEL (reference sequence). The CDR3 is 15 amino acids. Trimming pared 1 base from V and 4 bases from J, leaving 11 bases between. CDR3 nucleotide sequence: TGTGCCAGCAGCCAAGCGGTACGGTCGAATCAGCCCCAGCATTTT. This translates into CASSQAVRSNQPQHF.

The rearrangement links TRBV19 to TRBJ1-1, with TRBD1 as a possible D gene (5 bases). This CDR3 spans 15 amino acids. Germline loops: CDR1 LNHDA, CDR2 SQIVND (reference sequence). The germline V and J ends were trimmed by 3 bases and 3 bases, with 14 bases remaining between them. Here the CDR3 reads CASSIGGTVYTEAFF. The CDR3 DNA follows: TGTGCCAGTAGTATCGGGGGAACCGTTTACACTGAAGCTTTCTTT.

The chain combines TRBV7-2 with TRBJ2-3; D possibly corresponds to TRBD2 (5 bases). Trimming removed 6 bases from V and 2 bases from J, with 15 bases in between. Germline V gives CDR1 SGHTA, CDR2 FQGNSA. The CDR3 totals 15 residues. The CDR3 sequence is CASRFSVTVTDTQYF. For the CDR3, the DNA is TGTGCCAGCAGGTTTAGCGTTACGGTCACAGATACGCAGTATTTT.

The rearrangement joins TRBV28 to TRBJ2-3; no firm D call. Germline lookup yields CDR1 MDHEN and CDR2 SYDVKM. This CDR3 is 12 amino acids long. V was shortened by 6 bases and J by 4 bases, with 8 bases between the two germline ends. The CDR3: CASSILADTQYF. The CDR3 DNA is TGTGCCAGCAGCATACTCGCAGATACGCAGTATTTT.

J is TRBJ2-4 and V is TRBV9; 11 nucleotides agree with TRBD2. From germline, CDR1 is SGDLS and CDR2 YYNGEE. Trimming removed 4 bases from V and 0 bases from J; junction bases left unmatched: 6. This CDR3 spans 17 amino acids. The CDR3 spells CASSTGLAGLAKNIQYF. DNA of the CDR3: TGTGCCAGCAGCACTGGACTAGCGGGTTTAGCCAAAAACATTCAGTACTTC.

V usage is TRBV6-2 or TRBV6-3 and J usage is TRBJ2-7; TRBD1 is a possible D gene (5 bases). Germline V gene lookup returns CDR1 MNHEY and CDR2 SVGEGT. The CDR3 has 15 residues. Trimming cost V 2 bases and J 2 bases, with 13 bases left between them. Here the CDR3 reads CASSYLPDTTYEQYF. The DNA of the CDR3 is TGTGCCAGCAGTTACCTCCCGGACACCACCTACGAGCAGTACTTC.

The V call is TRBV7-9, the J call TRBJ2-3; 8 bases match TRBD2. Germline CDR1 is SEHNR and CDR2 is FQNEAQ (reference sequence). V gave up 5 bases and J gave up 6 bases; unmatched junction bases: 13. The CDR3 is 16 residues long. The CDR3: CASSPPGGAPSDTQYF. The CDR3 coding sequence is TGTGCCAGCAGCCCTCCCGGGGGGGCCCCTTCCGATACGCAGTATTTT.

This chain connects TRBV6-2 or TRBV6-3 to TRBJ2-7; the D gene is possibly TRBD1 (5 bases). V was shortened by 0 bases and J by 7 bases, with 22 bases between the two germline ends. The germline CDR1 and CDR2 sequences are MNHEY and SVGEGT. The CDR3 sequence is 17 residues long. DNA of the CDR3: TGTGCCAGCAGTTACTCTTATTCGCGGACACCCTTTTCTGAGCAGTACTTC. Protein: CASSYSYSRTPFSEQYF.

This chain links TRBV28 with TRBJ1-1, with a possible D match to TRBD1 (5 bases). Trimming stripped 6 bases from V and 7 bases from J, with 18 bases between. The CDR3 runs 14 residues. Germline V CDR1 and CDR2: MDHEN, SYDVKM. CDR3: CASSSPGGDGEAFF. As DNA, the CDR3 is TGTGCCAGCAGCTCACCCGGAGGGGACGGTGAAGCTTTCTTT.

Only one count was recorded for this clone. The chain joins TRBV5-6 to TRBJ2-7; no firm D call. With 0 bases removed from V and 6 bases from J, the gap between germline ends came to 7 bases. CDR3 length: 12 amino acids. CDR1 SGHDT and CDR2 YYEEEE come from the germline V gene. The CDR3 nucleotides read TGTGCCAGCAGCTTGGGACAACGCGAGCAGTACTTC. Encoded protein: CASSLGQREQYF.

The rearrangement uses TRBV7-2 and TRBJ1-3, with TRBD1 matching 9 bases. Trimming cost V 1 base and J 4 bases; bases outside gene matches: 5. This CDR3 spans 16 amino acids. CDR1 SGHTA and CDR2 FQGNSA come from the germline V gene. CDR3 in DNA: TGTGCCAGCAGCTTAGTCGAGACAGGGGGAGGAAACACCATATATTTT. Its translation is CASSLVETGGGNTIYF. Full variable domain (outside the CDR3, taken from reference TRBV7-2 and TRBJ1-3): GAGVSQSPSNKVTEKGKDVELRCDPISGHTALYWYRQSLGQGLEFLIYFQGNSAPDKSGLPSDRFSAERTGGSVSTLTIQRTQQEDSAVYLCASSLVETGGGNTIYFGEGSWLTVV.

As for this clone: Other DNA sequences in the sample encode the same CDR3. The chain recombines TRBV27 with TRBJ2-7; no firm D call. Germline V gives CDR1 MNHEY, CDR2 SMNVEV (reference sequence). The CDR3 consists of 13 residues. Trimming cost V 0 bases and J 4 bases, with 7 bases left between them. CDR3 sequence (DNA): TGTGCCAGCAGTTTATCTGGCCCGTACGAGCAGTACTTC. As protein: CASSLSGPYEQYF.

The chain's CDR3 is CASSSGQQETQYF. CDR3 sequence (DNA): TGTGCCAGCAGCTCGGGACAGCAAGAGACCCAGTACTTC. This rearrangement joins TRBV13 to TRBJ2-5; 7 nucleotides agree with TRBD1. This CDR3 contains 13 residues. Germline-derived CDR1 and CDR2 are PRHDT and FYEKMQ (reference sequence). J gave up 2 bases and V 4 bases, and 1 base lay outside the gene matches. The variable domain in full, with the rest retrieved from reference TRBV13 and TRBJ2-5, is AAGVIQSPRHLIKEKRETATLKCYPIPRHDTVYWYQQGPGQDPQFLISFYEKMQSDKGSIPDRFSAQQFSDYHSELNMSSLELGDSALYFCASSSGQQETQYFGPGTRLLVL.

This clone was seen a single time. V is TRBV28 and J is TRBJ1-1, with D possibly TRBD1 on 5 matching bases. This CDR3 has 14 residues. Germline V gives CDR1 MDHEN, CDR2 SYDVKM. The V end was cut by 6 bases, the J end by 1 base, with 12 bases between. CDR3 DNA sequence: TGTGCCAGCAGGAGCGGGGGAGGGAACACTGAAGCTTTCTTT. Protein sequence: CASRSGGGNTEAFF.

The gene calls are TRBV6-5 and TRBJ2-2, with 12 bases aligning to TRBD2. Per the germline V gene, CDR1 is MNHEY and CDR2 is SVGAGI. The CDR3 is 15 residues long. Unmatched junction bases numbered 5, after V lost 6 bases and J lost 6 bases. CDR3 nucleotides: TGTGCCAGCAGACTAGCGGGGGGCTCGGCCGGGGAGCTGTTTTTT. Encoded protein: CASRLAGGSAGELFF.

This chain joins TRBV29-1 and TRBJ2-1; D is ambiguous. The CDR3 length is 10 residues. The ends were cut back, 4 bases at V and 6 bases at J, with 4 bases in the middle. CDR1 and CDR2 from the germline V gene are SQVTM and ANQGSEA. DNA of the CDR3: TGCAGCGTTGGGCCCAATGAGCAGTTCTTC. The encoded protein is CSVGPNEQFF.

The gene calls are TRBV6-5 and TRBJ1-2; tentatively, D is TRBD1 (6 bases). The CDR3 is 14 amino acids. V was clipped by 2 bases and J by 4 bases, with 11 bases between them. Germline-derived CDR1 and CDR2 are MNHEY and SVGAGI. The CDR3 DNA follows: TGTGCCAGCAGTTACGATCTGGGGGCCTATGGCTACACCTTC. This encodes CASSYDLGAYGYTF.

The chain is built from TRBV29-1 and TRBJ2-5; D unresolved. The CDR3 has 12 residues. Germline V gene data show CDR1 as SQVTM and CDR2 as ANQGSEA. The V end lost 3 bases, the J end lost 2 bases, and 7 bases lay between the germline ends. CDR3: CSVDFSQETQYF. DNA for the CDR3: TGCAGCGTTGATTTCAGTCAAGAGACCCAGTACTTC. Complete variable domain (other parts from reference TRBV29-1 and TRBJ2-5): SAVISQKPSRDICQRGTSLTIQCQVDSQVTMMFWYRQQPGQSLTLIATANQGSEATYESGFVIDKFPISRPNLTFSTLTVSNMSPEDSSIYLCSVDFSQETQYFGPGTRLLVL.

In this sample, this clone turned up a few times. The identical CDR3 is also encoded by other nucleotide sequences in the sample. The chain joins TRBV12-3 or TRBV12-4 to TRBJ1-2, with a weak D call TRBD1 (6 bases). The CDR3 totals 13 residues. V was shortened by 1 base and J by 4 bases, with 7 bases between the two germline ends. Written as DNA, the CDR3 is TGTGCCAGCAGTTTAGGGACAGTCTATGGCTACACCTTC. It specifies CASSLGTVYGYTF.

CDR3 nucleotide sequence: TGTGCCAGCAGTTTAGATACAGGGGCCAATCAGCCCCAGCATTTT. Protein: CASSLDTGANQPQHF. This chain links TRBV27 with TRBJ1-5; 7 bases line up with TRBD1. This CDR3 is built from 15 residues. Germline V CDR1 and CDR2: MNHEY, SMNVEV (reference sequence). V was pared by 2 bases and J by 3 bases, with 4 bases of the junction left unmatched.

The gene calls are TRBV7-2 and TRBJ1-5, with a tentative D call TRBD1 (6 bases). CDR3 length equals 13 residues. The V and J ends lost 3 bases and 4 bases respectively, with 7 bases between them. Germline lookup yields CDR1 SGHTA and CDR2 FQGNSA. The CDR3 spells CASSFDRNQPQHF. DNA for the CDR3: TGTGCCAGCAGCTTCGACAGGAATCAGCCCCAGCATTTT.

The rearrangement uses TRBV4-3 and TRBJ2-2; possible D gene TRBD1, 6 bases. Trimming removed 0 bases from V and 7 bases from J, with 15 bases in between. This CDR3 spans 16 amino acids. Per the germline V gene, CDR1 is LGHNA and CDR2 is YSLEER. The CDR3 loop is CASSQDGRGKIGELFF. The CDR3 region has the DNA TGCGCCAGCAGCCAAGATGGCAGGGGAAAAATCGGGGAGCTGTTTTTT.

The rearrangement links TRBV18 to TRBJ1-2, with D hard to call. The ends were cut back, 2 bases at V and 3 bases at J, with 10 bases in the middle. Germline loops: CDR1 KGHSH, CDR2 LQKENI. CDR3 size: 14 residues. CDR3 region: CASSPEGRDYGYTF. The CDR3 DNA sequence: TGTGCCAGCTCACCAGAGGGTAGAGACTATGGCTACACCTTC.

Turning to this clone: The sample holds other DNA sequences that translate to the same CDR3. CDR3 residues: CASSFQGSYGYTF. The DNA for the CDR3 is TGTGCCAGCAGTTTTCAGGGGTCTTATGGCTACACCTTC. The gene calls are TRBV27 and TRBJ1-2, with D maybe TRBD1 (6 bases). Germline CDR1 is MNHEY and CDR2 is SMNVEV (reference sequence). Trimming cost V 3 bases and J 5 bases, with 10 bases left between them. The CDR3 spans 13 residues.

The V and J genes are TRBV3-1 (or the pseudogene TRBV3-2) and TRBJ1-5; D uncertain. Trimming took off 3 bases at V and 9 bases at J, with 12 bases between the two ends. Germline V CDR1 and CDR2: LGHDT, YNNKEL (reference sequence). The CDR3 has 13 residues. The CDR3 loop is CASSQRPGRPQHF. CDR3 nucleotides: TGTGCCAGCAGCCAGCGGCCCGGGAGGCCCCAGCATTTT.

CDR3 sequence reads: CASSQVPGPARGDTF. CDR3 DNA: TGTGCCAGCAGCCAGGTACCCGGGCCGGCACGGGGGGACACCTTC. The chain recombines TRBV3-1 (or the pseudogene TRBV3-2) with TRBJ1-2; D may be TRBD1 (5 bases). This CDR3 region has 15 residues. The germline V gene encodes CDR1 LGHDT and CDR2 YNNKEL (reference sequence). Trimming took 3 bases from V and 12 from J, leaving 23 bases between them.

This clone was recorded only once. The chain carries TRBV9 and TRBJ2-5; possibly TRBD2 for D (7 bases). CDR1 is SGDLS, CDR2 YYNGEE, per germline. The germline V and J ends were trimmed by 4 bases and 5 bases, with 24 bases remaining between them. The CDR3 is 17 residues long. Here the CDR3 reads CASSPLRGGGVRETQYF. DNA of the CDR3: TGTGCCAGCAGCCCCCTGCGAGGGGGAGGGGTCAGGGAGACCCAGTACTTC.

The chain is built from TRBV7-2 and TRBJ1-6; 7 nucleotides agree with TRBD1. There are 18 residues in the CDR3. Germline assignment: CDR1 SGHTA and CDR2 FQGNSA. Trimming at V came to 1 base and at J to 4 bases, leaving 10 bases not matched to a gene. The CDR3 region has the DNA TGTGCCAGCAGCTTAGTTGGTTTGCAGGGGGGTTATAATTCACCCCTCCACTTT. Amino acid sequence: CASSLVGLQGGYNSPLHF.

The chain has TRBV5-6 and TRBJ1-2; D perhaps matches TRBD1 (6 bases). Trimming removed 7 bases at V and 8 bases at J, with 24 bases between. This CDR3 contains 15 residues. Germline V gene data show CDR1 as SGHDT and CDR2 as YYEEEE. CDR3 sequence reads: CASSTSVGGARGYTF. For the CDR3, the DNA is TGTGCCAGCTCGACCTCGGTCGGGGGGGCGCGGGGCTACACCTTC.